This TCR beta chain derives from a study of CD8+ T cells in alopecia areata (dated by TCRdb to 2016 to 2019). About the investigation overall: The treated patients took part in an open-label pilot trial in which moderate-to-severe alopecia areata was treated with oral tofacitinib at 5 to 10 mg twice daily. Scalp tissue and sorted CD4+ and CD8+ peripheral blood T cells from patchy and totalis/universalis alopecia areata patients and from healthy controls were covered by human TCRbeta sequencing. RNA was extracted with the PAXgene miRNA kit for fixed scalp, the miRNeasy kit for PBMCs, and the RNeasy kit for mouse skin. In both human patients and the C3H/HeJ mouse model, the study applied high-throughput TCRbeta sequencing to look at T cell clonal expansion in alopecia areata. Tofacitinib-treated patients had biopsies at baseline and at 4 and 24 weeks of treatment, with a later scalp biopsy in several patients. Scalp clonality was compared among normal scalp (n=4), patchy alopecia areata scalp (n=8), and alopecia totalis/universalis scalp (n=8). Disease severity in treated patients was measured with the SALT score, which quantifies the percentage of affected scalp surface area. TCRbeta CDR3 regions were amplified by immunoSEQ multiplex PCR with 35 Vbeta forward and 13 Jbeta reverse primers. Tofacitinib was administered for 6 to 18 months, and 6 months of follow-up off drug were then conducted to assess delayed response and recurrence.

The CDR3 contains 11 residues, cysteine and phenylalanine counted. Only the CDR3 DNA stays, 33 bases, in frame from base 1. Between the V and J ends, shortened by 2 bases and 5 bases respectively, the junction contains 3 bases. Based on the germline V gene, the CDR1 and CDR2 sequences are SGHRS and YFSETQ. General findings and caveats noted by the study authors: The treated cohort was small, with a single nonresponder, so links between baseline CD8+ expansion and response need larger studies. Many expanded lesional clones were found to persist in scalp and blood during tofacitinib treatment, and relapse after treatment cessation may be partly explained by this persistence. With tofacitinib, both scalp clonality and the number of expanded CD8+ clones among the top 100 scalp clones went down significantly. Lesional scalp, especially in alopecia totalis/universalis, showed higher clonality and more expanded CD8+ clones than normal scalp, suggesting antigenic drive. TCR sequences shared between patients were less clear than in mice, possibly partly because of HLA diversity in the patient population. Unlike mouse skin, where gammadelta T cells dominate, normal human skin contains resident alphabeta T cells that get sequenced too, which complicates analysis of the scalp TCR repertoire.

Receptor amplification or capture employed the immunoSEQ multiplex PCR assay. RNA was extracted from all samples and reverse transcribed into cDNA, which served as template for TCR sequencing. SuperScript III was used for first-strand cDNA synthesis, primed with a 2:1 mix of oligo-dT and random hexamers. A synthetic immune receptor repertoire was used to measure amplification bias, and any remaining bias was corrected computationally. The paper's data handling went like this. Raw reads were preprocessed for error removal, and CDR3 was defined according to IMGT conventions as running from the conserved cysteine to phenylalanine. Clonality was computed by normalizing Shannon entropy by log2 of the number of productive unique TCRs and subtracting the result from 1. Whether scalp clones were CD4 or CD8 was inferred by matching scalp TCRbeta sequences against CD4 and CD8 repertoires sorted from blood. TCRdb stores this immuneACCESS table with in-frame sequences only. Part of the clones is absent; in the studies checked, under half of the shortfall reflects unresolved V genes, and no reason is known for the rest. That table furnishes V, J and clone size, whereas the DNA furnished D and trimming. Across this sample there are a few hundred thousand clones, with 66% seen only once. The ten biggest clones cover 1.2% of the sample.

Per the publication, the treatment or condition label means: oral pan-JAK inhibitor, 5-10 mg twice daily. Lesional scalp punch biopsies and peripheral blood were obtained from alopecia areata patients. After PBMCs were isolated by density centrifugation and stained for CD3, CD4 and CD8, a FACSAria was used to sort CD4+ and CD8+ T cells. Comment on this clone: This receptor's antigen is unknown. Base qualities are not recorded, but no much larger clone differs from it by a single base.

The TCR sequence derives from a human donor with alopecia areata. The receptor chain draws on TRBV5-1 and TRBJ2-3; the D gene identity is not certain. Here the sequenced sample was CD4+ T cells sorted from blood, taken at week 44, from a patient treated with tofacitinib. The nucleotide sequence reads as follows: TGCGCCAGCAGCTTTGGAGATACGCAGTATTTT. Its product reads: CASSFGDTQYF.